This TCR beta chain was captured in a study of shared clonotypes between healthy human individuals. Turning to the study itself: For every donor, three CD4 naive, three CD4 memory, two CD8 naive and one CD8 memory plates were used. Findings and caveats of the study: Naive subsets typically showed greater estimated richness than memory subsets.

As for this clone: Antigen: not known.

Donors had no recently reported acute infections or vaccinations and were HIV-negative. After removal of 7 bases from V and 3 bases from J, the junction contained 8 bases not matched to a gene. The CDR3 is 15 amino acids. The germline CDR1 and CDR2 sequences are MNHNS and SASEGT. Assay execution took place at the deep level. TCRdb keeps only in-frame clones here, not all; method: immunoSEQ multiplex PCR. The data contain around 120,000 clones, approximately 65% of them singletons. Source material: memory CD8+ T cells sorted from blood. Subset described: CD45RO+ cells pooled with CCR7-negative TemRA cells. This chain uses TRBV6-1 with TRBJ2-3, with TRBD2 identical over 9 bases. The clonotype comes from a woman in her 30s in good health. CDR3 in amino acids: CASTSAAGGTDTQYF. The CDR3 DNA reads as TGTGCCAGCACTTCCGCGGCGGGAGGGACAGATACGCAGTATTTT.